These 9 T cell receptor beta chains came from one sample sequenced in a study of tissue T cells after allogeneic stem cell transplantation. Time point described: mouse harvest day 14 after allogeneic transplant. Tail vein injection delivered 10^7 T-cell-depleted bone marrow cells and 10^6 splenic CD5+ T cells. The method was immunoSEQ multiplex PCR; TCRdb's version includes in-frame clones alone and lacks a portion of them. Here the sample spans over 2,500 clones, around 47% being singletons. The sequenced material came from gut tissue. These TCRs come from a female BALB/c mouse given C57BL/6 T cells with graft-versus-host disease after an allogeneic hematopoietic cell transplant.

In its sample, this clone was seen a few times. Genes and germline come from the mouse. The read falls 1 residue short of the CDR3 end, and the missing part is taken from the germline J gene. The genes are TRBV5 and TRBJ1-5; D remains unclear. There are 13 residues in the CDR3. Trimming took off 4 bases at V and 5 bases at J, with 9 bases between the two ends. The germline CDR1 and CDR2 sequences are LGHNA and YNLKQL (reference sequence). Incomplete CDR3 DNA: TGTGCCAGCAGCCCCCGGATAGACCAGGCTCCGCTT. This translates into CASSPRIDQAPL. The full CDR3 protein reads CASSPRIDQAPLF.

With regard to this clone: The genes and germline here are from mouse. The CDR3 is cut off 1 residue early in the read; its end comes from the germline J gene. The genes are TRBV26 and TRBJ2-5, with 9 bases fitting TRBD1. The germline CDR1 and CDR2 sequences are KGHPV and FQNQEV (reference sequence). V shed 8 bases and J 3 bases; nucleotides not matched to a gene: 6. CDR3 length: 14 residues. This chain's CDR3 is CASGDDRGQDTQYF. The part of the CDR3 DNA that was read is TGTGCCAGCGGTGATGACAGGGGGCAAGACACCCAGTAC. The entire variable domain, with the rest obtained from reference TRBV26 and TRBJ2-5, is as follows: NSKVIQTPRYLVKGQGQKAKMRCIPEKGHPVVFWYQQNKNNEFKFLINFQNQEVLQQIDMTEKRFSAECPSNSPCSLEIQSSEAGDSALYLCASGDDRGQDTQYFGPGTRLLVL.

This clone was observed once. Genes here carry mouse names. The read gets to within 1 residue of the CDR3 end, and the germline J gene fills in the rest. The J gene is TRBJ1-2, the V gene TRBV26; TRBD1 matches 10 bases. The CDR3 is made up of 13 amino acids. V lost 6 bases to trimming and J lost 6 bases; unmatched junction nucleotides: 4. Germline CDR1 reads KGHPV; CDR2 reads FQNQEV (reference sequence). CDR3 sequence reads: CASSPTGGTDYTF. CDR3 DNA (partial): TGTGCCAGCAGCCCGACAGGGGGCACCGACTACACC.

As for this clone: Germline and genes here are mouse. The read ends 1 residue before the CDR3 terminus; that terminus is restored from the germline J gene. This chain uses TRBV26 with TRBJ1-2, with TRBD1 matching over 7 bases. CDR1 is KGHPV and CDR2 is FQNQEV in the germline V gene (reference sequence). The CDR3 has 14 amino acids. J gave up 3 bases and V 2 bases, and 3 bases lay outside the gene matches. The part of the CDR3 DNA that was read is TGTGCCAGCAGTCTGCCAGGGGGGGACTCCGACTACACC. Translated, it gives CASSLPGGDSDYT. The entire CDR3 sequence reads CASSLPGGDSDYTF.

To note about this clone: The genes and germline here are from mouse. The read ends 1 residue shy of where the CDR3 ends; the end is completed using the germline J gene. V is TRBV13-1 and J is TRBJ2-5, with D possibly being TRBD1 or TRBD2 (5 bases each). Deletions cut 0 bases from V and 6 bases from J, with 11 bases between. The germline V gene has CDR1 NSHNY and CDR2 SYGAGN. The CDR3 is 14 amino acids. The DNA read from the CDR3 is TGTGCCAGCAGTGATGCATCGGGGGACGACACCCAGTAC. This encodes CASSDASGDDTQY. The entire CDR3 sequence reads CASSDASGDDTQYF.

As for this clone: Gene names denote mouse genes. The CDR3 end falls 1 residue outside the read, so it is completed with the germline J gene. The chain uses TRBV26 and TRBJ1-3; D is possibly TRBD1 (5 bases). This CDR3 comprises 15 residues. Trimming stripped 3 bases from V and 0 bases from J, with 9 bases between. CDR1 is KGHPV and CDR2 is FQNQEV in the germline V gene (reference sequence). The CDR3 DNA, read in part, is TGTGCCAGCAGTCTAAGGGGCGATTCTGGAAATACGCTCTAT. The encoded protein is CASSLRGDSGNTLY. The entire CDR3 protein reads CASSLRGDSGNTLYF.

In regard to this clone: Gene names follow the mouse nomenclature. The sequenced fragment ends 1 residue before the CDR3 boundary, so the rest is inferred from the germline J gene. This chain connects TRBV31 to TRBJ1-5; the match to TRBD1 covers 7 bases. This CDR3 region has 14 residues. J gave up 1 base and V 1 base, and 1 base lay outside the gene matches. Germline CDR1 GKSSPN, CDR2 SITVG. The DNA read from the CDR3 is TGTGCCTGGAGTCGGGACAGAAACAACCAGGCTCCGCTT. It specifies CAWSRDRNNQAPL. The whole CDR3 region reads CAWSRDRNNQAPLF.

This clone was seen only a few times. Genes and germline come from the mouse. The read ends 1 residue shy of where the CDR3 ends; the end is completed using the germline J gene. The chain has TRBV26 and TRBJ1-2; 8 nucleotides align to TRBD1. There are 14 residues in the CDR3. The germline gives CDR1 KGHPV, CDR2 FQNQEV (reference sequence). Trimming at V came to 5 bases and at J to 5 bases, leaving 7 bases not matched to a gene. This chain's CDR3 is CASSYTGGGSDYTF. The CDR3 bases that were read are TGTGCCAGCAGTTATACAGGGGGGGGGTCCGACTACACC.

A note on this clone: All gene names here are mouse names. The observed sequence ends 1 residue before the CDR3 terminus, with the missing tail filled in from the germline J gene. This chain links TRBV23 with TRBJ2-2; TRBD1 was called by the table and not checked on the DNA. Germline V CDR1 and CDR2: KGHTA, FQNQQP. This CDR3 contains 15 residues. The part of the CDR3 DNA that was read is TGCTCCAGCAGTCAATCGACAGAAAACACCGGGCAGCTCTAC. Protein sequence: CSSSQSTENTGQLY. The complete CDR3 sequence is CSSSQSTENTGQLYF.